The 18 T cell receptor beta chains presented below share a single source sample, sequenced in a study of response to subunit inactivated influenza vaccine (dated by TCRdb to 2016 to 2019). Library preparation used RT-PCR. This sample was sequenced with an Illumina HiSeq 2500. TCRdb reworked the public reads: Q25 trimming with fastp, MiXCR clone assembly, productive beta chains retained. Duplicate CDR3 protein sequences are folded into a single record with the most common DNA and genes. In all, the sample holds about 780,000 distinct CDR3 sequences, and around a sixth of those were seen once. The top ten hold roughly 10% of the sample. Sequenced here: PBMCs from blood, sampled more than 4 days after vaccination. These receptors were collected from a man in his fifties who received an inactivated influenza vaccine. Donor details come from another sample of the same person, matched by shared clones.

This clonotype has a count of ten or more. The rearrangement uses TRBV4-2 and TRBJ2-3, with D hard to call. This CDR3 is built from 16 residues. V lost 0 bases to trimming and J lost 2 bases, with 12 bases between them. Germline V gene data show CDR1 as LGHNA and CDR2 as YNFKEQ. CDR3 in DNA: TGTGCCAGCAGCCAAGACGAGGACCACCACACAGATACGCAGTATTTT. Translation gives CASSQDEDHHTDTQYF.

This clonotype was seen many times. CDR3 nucleotides: TGCGCCAGCAGCCACCCAAGCACAGATACGCAGTATTTT. As protein: CASSHPSTDTQYF. The rearrangement joins TRBV5-1 to TRBJ2-3; no clear D. CDR3 size: 13 residues. V shed 4 bases and J shed 0 bases, with 6 bases lying between them. Germline V gives CDR1 SGHRS, CDR2 YFSETQ. The whole variable domain, remainder taken from reference TRBV5-1 and TRBJ2-3, is KAGVTQTPRYLIKTRGQQVTLSCSPISGHRSVSWYQQTPGQGLQFLFEYFSETQRNKGNFPGRFSGRQFSNSRSEMNVSTLELGDSALYLCASSHPSTDTQYFGPGTRLTVL.

The chain is built from TRBV20-1 and TRBJ1-3; D may be TRBD1 (5 bases). Trimming took off 3 bases at V and 10 bases at J, with 13 bases between the two ends. There are 12 residues in the CDR3. Germline V gene sequence: CDR1 DFQATT, CDR2 SNEGSKA (reference sequence). The CDR3 protein is CSARMPGGTIYF. The CDR3 DNA reads TGCAGTGCTAGGATGCCCGGGGGGACCATATATTTT.

This clonotype was seen a handful of times. The CDR3 bases are TGTGCCAGCAGCTTACAGCAGGAGCAGTACTTC. Amino acid sequence: CASSLQQEQYF. The chain joins TRBV11-2 to TRBJ2-7; D unresolved. This CDR3 has 11 residues. The germline V and J ends were trimmed by 2 bases and 7 bases, with 6 bases remaining between them. Per germline, CDR1 SGHAT and CDR2 FQNNGV.

This clonotype has at least ten counts. This chain links TRBV4-2 with TRBJ2-3, with 11 bases identical to TRBD2. The CDR3 is made up of 18 amino acids. After removal of 3 bases from V and 1 base from J, the junction contained 9 bases not matched to a gene. Germline CDR1 and CDR2: LGHNA and YNFKEQ. CDR3: CASSQVAGGPDRTDTQYF. The CDR3 DNA sequence: TGTGCCAGCAGCCAGGTAGCGGGGGGGCCCGATCGCACAGATACGCAGTATTTT.

Concerning this clonotype itself: A clone one base away is much larger, so this may be a read error. V gene TRBV6-5 combines with J gene TRBJ1-1; D is uncertain. This CDR3 region has 13 residues. Germline V CDR1 and CDR2: MNHEY, SVGAGI. V lost 2 bases, J lost 2 bases, and 6 bases lay in between. The CDR3 protein is CASSYGSNTEAFF. As DNA, the CDR3 is TGTGCCAGCAGTTACGGAAGTAACACTGAAGCTTTCTTT.

This clonotype was observed a handful of times. This rearrangement joins TRBV5-5 to TRBJ2-1; 9 bases match TRBD1. Germline V gives CDR1 SGHKS, CDR2 YYEKEE (reference sequence). The CDR3 has 11 amino acids. V lost 3 bases, J lost 13 bases, and 2 bases stayed unmatched. CDR3 amino acids: CASSSQGAQFF. The CDR3 DNA follows: TGTGCCAGCAGCTCACAGGGGGCCCAGTTCTTC.

J is TRBJ1-5 and V is TRBV6-2 or TRBV6-3; a possible D gene is TRBD1 (6 bases). The CDR3 consists of 15 residues. CDR1 is MNHEY, CDR2 SVGEGT, per germline. V was pared by 2 bases and J by 6 bases, with 14 bases between. The CDR3 DNA sequence: TGTGCCAGCAGTTACCGCCAGGGGATAGGTCAGCCCCAGCATTTT. Translated: CASSYRQGIGQPQHF.

This clonotype was seen only a few times. The gene calls are TRBV20-1 and TRBJ1-6; 7 positions match TRBD1. Germline V lookup: CDR1 DFQATT, CDR2 SNEGSKA (reference sequence). The ends lost 6 bases at V and 1 base at J; junction bases unmatched: 9. CDR3 size: 16 residues. The DNA of the CDR3 is TGCAGTGCCCACCTAGGGGGCCAGTCCTATAATTCACCCCTCCACTTT. Protein product: CSAHLGGQSYNSPLHF.

This clonotype was recorded many times. This rearrangement joins TRBV4-2 to TRBJ2-5; 8 bases are shared with TRBD1. The germline V gene encodes CDR1 LGHNA and CDR2 YNFKEQ. After removal of 2 bases from V and 5 bases from J, the junction contained 1 base not matched to a gene. The CDR3 sequence is 13 residues long. CDR3 nucleotides: TGTGCCAGCAGCCAAAACAGGGGGGAGACCCAGTACTTC. Residues: CASSQNRGETQYF.

J is TRBJ1-1 and V is TRBV12-3 or TRBV12-4; D uncertain. V was trimmed by 0 bases and J by 2 bases, leaving 10 bases between them. The CDR3 has 15 residues. The DNA for the CDR3 is TGTGCCAGCAGTTTAGCGTATCGGGTCAACACTGAAGCTTTCTTT. Translation: CASSLAYRVNTEAFF.

This clonotype was observed at least ten times. V gene TRBV7-2 combines with J gene TRBJ1-4, with 7 bases aligning to TRBD1. In germline, CDR1 is SGHTA, CDR2 FQGNSA. The trim removed 5 bases at V and 6 bases at J, leaving 6 bases unmatched. CDR3 length: 14 amino acids. CDR3 nucleotide sequence: TGTGCCAGCAGCCTATTGACAGGGCATGAAAAACTGTTTTTT. Translating it yields CASSLLTGHEKLFF.

This clonotype turned up a few times. The rearrangement links TRBV5-1 to TRBJ2-1; 7 bases match TRBD2. V shed 6 bases, J shed 9 bases, and the junction held 9 bases outside the gene matches. Germline V gives CDR1 SGHRS, CDR2 YFSETQ. The CDR3 loop spans 13 amino acids. CDR3 bases: TGCGCCAGCACCCCGGGGGGTGGCCCTGAGCAGTTCTTC. Protein product: CASTPGGGPEQFF.

V usage is TRBV7-3 and J usage is TRBJ2-1, with D uncertain. The CDR3 contains 13 residues. V lost 1 base and J 9 bases, leaving 10 bases between the germline ends. CDR1 is SGHTA, CDR2 FQGTGA, per germline. CDR3 bases: TGTGCCAGCAGCTTAAACTCTCGGCTTGAGCAGTTCTTC. Translation: CASSLNSRLEQFF.

This clonotype has a handful of counts. The chain employs TRBV14 and TRBJ1-1; the D is unclear. The CDR3 runs 13 residues. Trimming shortened V by 1 base and J by 5 bases, and 8 bases separated the two germline ends. Germline V gene sequence: CDR1 SGHDN, CDR2 FVKESK. CDR3 residues: CASSQAPRTEAFF. The CDR3 DNA sequence: TGTGCCAGCAGCCAAGCTCCCCGGACTGAAGCTTTCTTT. Filled out from reference TRBV14 and TRBJ1-1, the complete variable domain reads EAGVTQFPSHSVIEKGQTVTLRCDPISGHDNLYWYRRVMGKEIKFLLHFVKESKQDESGMPNNRFLAERTGGTYSTLKVQPAELEDSGVYFCASSQAPRTEAFFGQGTRLTVV.

This chain connects TRBV5-6 to TRBJ2-6; D may be TRBD1 (6 bases). V gave up 3 bases and J gave up 4 bases, with 11 bases separating them. The CDR3 has 15 residues. Per germline, CDR1 SGHDT and CDR2 YYEEEE. The CDR3 DNA sequence: TGTGCCAGCAGCTCCCGGACAGCAGGGGCCAACGTCCTGACTTTC. Translated: CASSSRTAGANVLTF.

The V and J genes are TRBV29-1 and TRBJ2-1; TRBD1 aligns across 7 bases. The CDR3 is made up of 12 amino acids. CDR1 SQVTM and CDR2 ANQGSEA come from the germline V gene. The V gene end was trimmed by 4 bases and the J gene end by 8 bases; junction bases not matched to a gene: 5. DNA for the CDR3: TGCAGCGTTGCCCACAGGGGCCATGAGCAGTTCTTC. Translated: CSVAHRGHEQFF.

About this clonotype itself: A junction end diverges from the germline sequence, so it may reflect a read error. V and J are TRBV3-1 and TRBJ2-7; 9 nucleotides line up with TRBD1. Germline values: CDR1 LGHDT, CDR2 YNNKEL (reference sequence). CDR3 size: 16 residues. The DNA for the CDR3 is TGTGACAGCAGGGCAGGTGAAGGACAGGGGAGATACGAGCAGTACTTC. This gives the protein CDSRAGEGQGRYEQYF.